This T cell receptor (beta chain) emerged from a study of tumor-infiltrating lymphocytes in primary liver carcinoma. Study summary: Samples had roughly 3.5 to 7.13 million productive TCRbeta reads, comparable between tissue types. Points from the study as a whole: Tumor-adjacent and tumor-blood pairs displayed less overlap than did pairs of tumor regions. The 250 largest clones made up significantly more of tumor than blood repertoires (p = 0.039).

Between roughly 20 and 30 mg of unsorted bulk tissue served as the source from which RNA and DNA were co-extracted. Patients underwent resection of primary liver carcinoma. A constant-region primer served to make TCR beta cDNA from roughly 500 ng total RNA. Nested multiplex PCR, run for three rounds with slightly modified ARM-PCR, yielded TCR beta libraries. TRBV1-TRBV30 forward primers paired with a C-beta reverse primer were used in the first two PCR rounds, which ran roughly 10 cycles each. TCRdb redid the calling of the multiplex PCR reads with MiXCR, one entry per CDR3 protein. The repertoire holds more than 75,000 distinct CDR3 sequences, around 70% seen once, with roughly 19% in the top ten. Trimming took 6 bases from V and 0 from J; bases not matched to a gene: 5. The CDR3 spans 16 residues. CDR1 is MNHEY, CDR2 SVGAGI, per germline. This clonotype appeared many times. The target antigen is unknown.

The TCR sequence derives from a man aged 40-49 years with primary liver carcinoma and hepatitis B virus infection. J is TRBJ2-4 and V is TRBV6-5; 10 nucleotides agree with TRBD2. The sample taken for sequencing was liver tumor tissue from sampling region 1. Described subset: tumor region T1, superior pole. This chain's CDR3 is CASRALAGLAKNIQYF. CDR3 DNA: TGTGCCAGCAGAGCACTAGCGGGGTTAGCCAAAAACATTCAGTACTTC.